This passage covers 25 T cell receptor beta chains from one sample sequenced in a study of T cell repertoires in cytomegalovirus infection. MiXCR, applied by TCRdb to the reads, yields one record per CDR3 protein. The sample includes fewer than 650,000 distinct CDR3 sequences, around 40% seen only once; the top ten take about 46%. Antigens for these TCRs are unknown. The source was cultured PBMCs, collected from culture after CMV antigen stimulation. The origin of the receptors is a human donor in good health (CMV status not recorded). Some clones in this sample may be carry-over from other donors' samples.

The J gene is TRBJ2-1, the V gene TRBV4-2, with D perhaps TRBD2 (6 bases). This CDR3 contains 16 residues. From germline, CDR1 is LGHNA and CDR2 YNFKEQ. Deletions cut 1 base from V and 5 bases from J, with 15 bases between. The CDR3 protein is CASSQVTGGENNEQFF. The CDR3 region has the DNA TGTGCCAGCAGCCAAGTTACAGGAGGGGAGAACAATGAGCAGTTCTTC.

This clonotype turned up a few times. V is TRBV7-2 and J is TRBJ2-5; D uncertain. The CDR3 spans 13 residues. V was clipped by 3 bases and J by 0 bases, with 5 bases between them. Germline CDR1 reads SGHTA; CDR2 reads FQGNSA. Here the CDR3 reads CASSFPNQETQYF. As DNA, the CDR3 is TGTGCCAGCAGCTTCCCGAACCAAGAGACCCAGTACTTC.

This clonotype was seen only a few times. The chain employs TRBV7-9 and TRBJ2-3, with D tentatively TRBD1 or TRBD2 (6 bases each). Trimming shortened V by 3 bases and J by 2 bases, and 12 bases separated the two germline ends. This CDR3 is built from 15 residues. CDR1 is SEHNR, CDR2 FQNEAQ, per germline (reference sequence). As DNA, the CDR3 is TGTGCCAGCAGCTTCGAGGGGGGACACACAGATACGCAGTATTTT. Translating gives CASSFEGGHTDTQYF.

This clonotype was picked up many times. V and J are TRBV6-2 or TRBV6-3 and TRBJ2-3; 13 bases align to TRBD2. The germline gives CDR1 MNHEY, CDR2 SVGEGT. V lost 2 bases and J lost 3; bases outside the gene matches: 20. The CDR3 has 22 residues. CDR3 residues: CASSYRRVGLAGDHRRTDTQYF. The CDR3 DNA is TGTGCCAGCAGTTACCGGAGAGTAGGACTAGCGGGAGACCATCGGAGGACAGATACGCAGTATTTT.

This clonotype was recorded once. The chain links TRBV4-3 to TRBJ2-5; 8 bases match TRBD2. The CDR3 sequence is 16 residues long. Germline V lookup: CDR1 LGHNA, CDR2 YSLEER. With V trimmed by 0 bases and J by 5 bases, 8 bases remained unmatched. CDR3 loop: CASSQDKAGEEETQYF. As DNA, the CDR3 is TGCGCCAGCAGCCAAGATAAAGCGGGAGAGGAGGAGACCCAGTACTTC.

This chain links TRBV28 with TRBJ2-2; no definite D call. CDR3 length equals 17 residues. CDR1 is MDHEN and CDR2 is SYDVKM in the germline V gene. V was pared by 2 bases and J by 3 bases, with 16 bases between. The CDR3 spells CASSLVVGLADTGELFF. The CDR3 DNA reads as TGTGCCAGCAGTTTAGTAGTGGGCCTGGCTGACACCGGGGAGCTGTTTTTT. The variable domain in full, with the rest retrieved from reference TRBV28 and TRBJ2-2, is DVKVTQSSRYLVKRTGEKVFLECVQDMDHENMFWYRQDPGLGLRLIYFSYDVKMKEKGDIPEGYSVSREKKERFSLILESASTNQTSMYLCASSLVVGLADTGELFFGEGSRLTVL.

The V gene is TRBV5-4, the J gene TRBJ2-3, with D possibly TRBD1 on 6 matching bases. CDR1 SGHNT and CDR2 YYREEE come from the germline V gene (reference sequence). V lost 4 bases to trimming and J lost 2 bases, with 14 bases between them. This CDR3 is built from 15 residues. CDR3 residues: CASSQGQPLTDTQYF. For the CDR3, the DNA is TGTGCCAGCAGCCAAGGACAGCCTCTCACAGATACGCAGTATTTT.

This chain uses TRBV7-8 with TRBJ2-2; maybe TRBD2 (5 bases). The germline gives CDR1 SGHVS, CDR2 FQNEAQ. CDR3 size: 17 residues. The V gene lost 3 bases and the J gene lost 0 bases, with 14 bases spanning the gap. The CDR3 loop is CASSLRARHANTGELFF. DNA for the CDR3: TGTGCCAGCAGCTTGAGGGCGAGGCACGCGAACACCGGGGAGCTGTTTTTT. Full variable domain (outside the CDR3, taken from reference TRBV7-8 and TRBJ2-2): GAGVSQSPRYKVAKRGQDVALRCDPISGHVSLFWYQQALGQGPEFLTYFQNEAQLDKSGLPSDRFFAERPEGSVSTLKIQRTQQEDSAVYLCASSLRARHANTGELFFGEGSRLTVL.

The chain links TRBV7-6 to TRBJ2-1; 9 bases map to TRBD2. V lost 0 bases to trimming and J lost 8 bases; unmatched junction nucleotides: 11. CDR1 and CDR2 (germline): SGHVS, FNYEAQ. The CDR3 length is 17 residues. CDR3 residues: CASSLAPAGGFRYEQFF. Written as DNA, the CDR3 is TGTGCCAGCAGCTTAGCGCCCGCGGGGGGGTTTCGGTATGAGCAGTTCTTC.

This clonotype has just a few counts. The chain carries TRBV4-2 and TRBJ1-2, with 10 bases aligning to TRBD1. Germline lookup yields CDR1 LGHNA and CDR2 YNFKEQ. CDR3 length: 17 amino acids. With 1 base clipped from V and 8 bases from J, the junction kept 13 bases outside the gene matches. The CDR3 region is CASSQAFFRQGAGGYTF. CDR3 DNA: TGTGCCAGCAGCCAAGCATTCTTTCGACAGGGGGCTGGAGGCTACACCTTC.

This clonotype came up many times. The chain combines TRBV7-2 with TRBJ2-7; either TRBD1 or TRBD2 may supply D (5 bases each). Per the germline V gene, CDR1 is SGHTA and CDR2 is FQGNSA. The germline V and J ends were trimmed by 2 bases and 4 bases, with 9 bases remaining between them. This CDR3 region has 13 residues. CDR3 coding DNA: TGTGCCAGCAGCTTACTGGGACCTTACGAGCAGTACTTC. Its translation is CASSLLGPYEQYF.

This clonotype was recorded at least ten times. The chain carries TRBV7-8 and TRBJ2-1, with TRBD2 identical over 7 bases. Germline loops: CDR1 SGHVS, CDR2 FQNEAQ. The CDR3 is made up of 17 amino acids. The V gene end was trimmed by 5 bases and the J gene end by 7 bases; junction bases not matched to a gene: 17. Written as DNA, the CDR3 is TGTGCCAGCAGCGCGAACGTCCGCGGGAGCTGGACGAATGAGCAGTTCTTC. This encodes CASSANVRGSWTNEQFF. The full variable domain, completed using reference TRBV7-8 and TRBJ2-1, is GAGVSQSPRYKVAKRGQDVALRCDPISGHVSLFWYQQALGQGPEFLTYFQNEAQLDKSGLPSDRFFAERPEGSVSTLKIQRTQQEDSAVYLCASSANVRGSWTNEQFFGPGTRLTVL.

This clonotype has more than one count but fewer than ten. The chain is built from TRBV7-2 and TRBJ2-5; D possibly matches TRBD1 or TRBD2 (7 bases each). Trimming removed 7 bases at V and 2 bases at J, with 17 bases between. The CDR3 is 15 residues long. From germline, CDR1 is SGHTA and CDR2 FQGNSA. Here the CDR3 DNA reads TGTGCCAGCACCCTTTCAGGGGGGGAGCAAGAGACCCAGTACTTC. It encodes CASTLSGGEQETQYF.

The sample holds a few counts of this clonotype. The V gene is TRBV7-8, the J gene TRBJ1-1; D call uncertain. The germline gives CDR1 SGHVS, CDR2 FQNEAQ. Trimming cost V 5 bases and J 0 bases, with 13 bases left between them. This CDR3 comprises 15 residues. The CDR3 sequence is CASSDGEDMNTEAFF. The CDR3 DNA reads TGTGCCAGCAGCGACGGGGAAGACATGAACACTGAAGCTTTCTTT.

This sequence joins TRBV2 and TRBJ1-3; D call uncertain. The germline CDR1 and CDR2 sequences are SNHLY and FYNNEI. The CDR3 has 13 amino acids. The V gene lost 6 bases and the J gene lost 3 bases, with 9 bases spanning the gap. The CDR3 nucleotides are TGTGCCAGCAGCCCCACAATTGGAAACACCATATATTTT. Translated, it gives CASSPTIGNTIYF.

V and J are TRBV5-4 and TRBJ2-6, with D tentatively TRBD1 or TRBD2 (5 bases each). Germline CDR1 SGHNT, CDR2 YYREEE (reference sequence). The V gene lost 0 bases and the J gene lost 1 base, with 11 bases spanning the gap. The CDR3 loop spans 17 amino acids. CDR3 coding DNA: TGTGCCAGCAGCTTGGCAGGGACGGTATCTGGGGCCAACGTCCTGACTTTC. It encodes CASSLAGTVSGANVLTF.

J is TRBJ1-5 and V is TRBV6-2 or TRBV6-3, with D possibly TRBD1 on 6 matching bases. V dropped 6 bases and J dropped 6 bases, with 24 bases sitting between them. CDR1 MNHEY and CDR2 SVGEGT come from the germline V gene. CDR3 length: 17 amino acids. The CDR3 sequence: CASSFTGSRRYGQPQHF. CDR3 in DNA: TGTGCCAGCAGCTTTACAGGGTCCCGTCGTTATGGTCAGCCCCAGCATTTT.

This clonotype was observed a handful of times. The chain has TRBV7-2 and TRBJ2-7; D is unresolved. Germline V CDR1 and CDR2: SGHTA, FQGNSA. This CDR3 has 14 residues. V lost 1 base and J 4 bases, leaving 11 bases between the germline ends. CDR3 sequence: CASSLVLSAYEQYF. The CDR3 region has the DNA TGTGCCAGCAGCTTAGTGTTGTCCGCGTACGAGCAGTACTTC.

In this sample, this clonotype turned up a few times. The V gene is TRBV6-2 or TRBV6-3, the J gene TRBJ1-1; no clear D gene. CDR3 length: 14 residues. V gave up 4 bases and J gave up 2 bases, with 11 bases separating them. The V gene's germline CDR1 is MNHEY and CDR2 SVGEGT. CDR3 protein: CASSLSWANTEAFF. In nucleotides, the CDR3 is TGTGCCAGCAGTTTGAGCTGGGCAAACACTGAAGCTTTCTTT.

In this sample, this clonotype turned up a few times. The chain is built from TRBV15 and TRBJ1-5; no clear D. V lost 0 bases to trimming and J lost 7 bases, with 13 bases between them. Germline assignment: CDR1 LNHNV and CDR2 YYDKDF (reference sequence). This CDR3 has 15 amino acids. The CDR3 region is CATSRDGEGGQPQHF. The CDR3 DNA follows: TGTGCCACCAGCAGAGACGGGGAAGGAGGGCAGCCCCAGCATTTT.

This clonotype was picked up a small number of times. This CDR3 reads CASSEISRGYEKLFF. CDR3 nucleotide sequence: TGTGCCAGCAGTGAAATAAGCAGGGGTTATGAAAAACTGTTTTTT. The chain uses TRBV6-1 and TRBJ1-4; a weak D match, TRBD1 (6 bases). This CDR3 is 15 amino acids long. V was cut by 2 bases and J by 6 bases, with 13 bases left in between. CDR1 and CDR2 from the germline V gene are MNHNS and SASEGT.

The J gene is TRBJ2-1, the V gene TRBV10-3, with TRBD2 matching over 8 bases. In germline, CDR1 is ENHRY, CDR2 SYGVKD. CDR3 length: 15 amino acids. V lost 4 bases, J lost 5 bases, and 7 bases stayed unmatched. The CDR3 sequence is CAISGGLAGDNEQFF. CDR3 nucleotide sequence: TGTGCCATCAGTGGTGGACTAGCAGGGGACAATGAGCAGTTCTTC.

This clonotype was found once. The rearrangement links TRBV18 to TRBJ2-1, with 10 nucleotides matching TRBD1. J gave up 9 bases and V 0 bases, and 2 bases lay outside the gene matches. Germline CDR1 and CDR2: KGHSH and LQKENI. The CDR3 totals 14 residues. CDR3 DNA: TGTGCCAGCTCACCACCGGACAGGGGGAGTGAGCAGTTCTTC. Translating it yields CASSPPDRGSEQFF. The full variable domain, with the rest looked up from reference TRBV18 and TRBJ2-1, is NAGVMQNPRHLVRRRGQEARLRCSPMKGHSHVYWYRQLPEEGLKFMVYLQKENIIDESGMPKERFSAEFPKEGPSILRIQQVVRGDSAAYFCASSPPDRGSEQFFGPGTRLTVL.

CDR3 nucleotides: TGCAGTGCTAGAGAGGAGCGGGGCAGAGATACGCAGTATTTT. Translated, it gives CSAREERGRDTQYF. The rearrangement links TRBV20-1 to TRBJ2-3; 7 bases match TRBD2. The junction had 5 bases not matched to a gene; V was cut back by 0 bases and J by 5 bases. Germline-derived CDR1 and CDR2 are DFQATT and SNEGSKA (reference sequence). The CDR3 is 14 amino acids.

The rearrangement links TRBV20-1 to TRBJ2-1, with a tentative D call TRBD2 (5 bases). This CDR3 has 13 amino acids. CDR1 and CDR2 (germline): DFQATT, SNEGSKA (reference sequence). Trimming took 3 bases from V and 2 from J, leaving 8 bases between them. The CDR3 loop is CSASAGPYNEQFF. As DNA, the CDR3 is TGCAGTGCTAGTGCGGGCCCCTACAATGAGCAGTTCTTC.